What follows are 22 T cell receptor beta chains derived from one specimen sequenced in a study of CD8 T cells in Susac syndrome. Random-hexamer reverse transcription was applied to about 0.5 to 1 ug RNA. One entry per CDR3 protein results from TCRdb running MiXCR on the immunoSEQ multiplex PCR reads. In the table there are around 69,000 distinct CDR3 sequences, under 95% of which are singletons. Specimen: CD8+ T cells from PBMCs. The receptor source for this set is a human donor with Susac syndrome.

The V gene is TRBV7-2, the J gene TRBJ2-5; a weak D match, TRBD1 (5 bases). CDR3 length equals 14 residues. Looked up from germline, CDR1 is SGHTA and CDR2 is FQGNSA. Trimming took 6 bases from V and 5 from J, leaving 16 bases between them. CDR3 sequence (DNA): TGTGCCAGCAGGTTAACCAGGGTGAAGGAGACCCAGTACTTC. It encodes CASRLTRVKETQYF.

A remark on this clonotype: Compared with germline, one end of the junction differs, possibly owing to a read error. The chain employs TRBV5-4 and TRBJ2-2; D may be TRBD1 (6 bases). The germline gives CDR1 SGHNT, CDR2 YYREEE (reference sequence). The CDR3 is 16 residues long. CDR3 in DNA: TGTGCCAGCAGCTTGGAACAGGGACGGGACACCGGGGAGCTGCTTTTT. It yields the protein CASSLEQGRDTGELLF.

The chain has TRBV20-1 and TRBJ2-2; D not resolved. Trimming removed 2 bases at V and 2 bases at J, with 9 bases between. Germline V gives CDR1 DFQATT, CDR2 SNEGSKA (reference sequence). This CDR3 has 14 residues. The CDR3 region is CSARSGINTGELFF. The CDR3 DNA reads TGCAGTGCTAGATCTGGGATAAACACCGGGGAGCTGTTTTTT.

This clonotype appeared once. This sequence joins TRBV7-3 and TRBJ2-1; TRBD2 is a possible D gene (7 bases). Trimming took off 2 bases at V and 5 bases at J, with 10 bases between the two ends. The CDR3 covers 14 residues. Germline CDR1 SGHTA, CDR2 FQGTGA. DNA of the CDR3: TGTGCCAGCAGCTTAGCGGGGGCCAACAATGAGCAGTTCTTC. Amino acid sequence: CASSLAGANNEQFF.

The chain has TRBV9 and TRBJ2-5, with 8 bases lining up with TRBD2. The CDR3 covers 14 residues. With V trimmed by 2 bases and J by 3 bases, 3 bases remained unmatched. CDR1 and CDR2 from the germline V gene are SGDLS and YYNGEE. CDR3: CASSVGLGKETQYF. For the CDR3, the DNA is TGTGCCAGCAGCGTGGGACTAGGGAAAGAGACCCAGTACTTC.

The CDR3: CASSSDPDTQYF. The CDR3, as DNA: TGTGCCAGCAGTTCCGACCCGGATACGCAGTATTTT. This chain joins TRBV6-6 and TRBJ2-3, with D hard to call. V was shortened by 4 bases and J by 6 bases, with 8 bases between the two germline ends. The CDR3 extends over 12 amino acids. CDR1 is MNHNY, CDR2 SVGAGI, per germline (reference sequence).

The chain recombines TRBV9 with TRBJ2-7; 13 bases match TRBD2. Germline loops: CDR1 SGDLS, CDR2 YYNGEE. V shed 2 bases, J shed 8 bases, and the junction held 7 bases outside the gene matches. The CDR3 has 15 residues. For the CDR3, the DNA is TGTGCCAGCAGCGTTGGTGGGACTAGCGGGGCTCAGCAGTACTTC. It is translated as CASSVGGTSGAQQYF.

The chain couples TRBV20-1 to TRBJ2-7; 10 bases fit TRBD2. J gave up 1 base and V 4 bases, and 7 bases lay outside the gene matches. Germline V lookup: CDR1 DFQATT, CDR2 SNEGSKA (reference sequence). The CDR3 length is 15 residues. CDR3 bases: TGCAGTGCTACGGTTACTAGCGGGATTTCCTACGAGCAGTACTTC. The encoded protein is CSATVTSGISYEQYF.

CDR3 coding DNA: TGTGCCAGCGGAAGACCGGGACAGGGTTACGAGCAGTACTTC. It yields the protein CASGRPGQGYEQYF. The rearrangement links TRBV25-1 to TRBJ2-7; TRBD1 agrees at 9 bases. The CDR3 covers 14 residues. From germline, CDR1 is MGHDK and CDR2 SYGVNS. V lost 8 bases and J lost 4; bases outside the gene matches: 9.

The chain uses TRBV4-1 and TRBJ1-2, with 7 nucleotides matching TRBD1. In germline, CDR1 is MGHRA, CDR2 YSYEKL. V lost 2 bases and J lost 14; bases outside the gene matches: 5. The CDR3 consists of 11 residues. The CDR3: CASSQSGGVTF. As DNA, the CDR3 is TGCGCCAGCAGCCAATCAGGGGGTGTTACCTTC.

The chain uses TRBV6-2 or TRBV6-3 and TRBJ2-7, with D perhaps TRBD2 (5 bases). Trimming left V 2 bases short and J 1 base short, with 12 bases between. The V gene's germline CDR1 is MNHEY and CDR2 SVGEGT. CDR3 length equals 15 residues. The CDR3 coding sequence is TGTGCCAGCAGTTACGGGCAGAGGGCGTCCTACGAGCAGTACTTC. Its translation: CASSYGQRASYEQYF.

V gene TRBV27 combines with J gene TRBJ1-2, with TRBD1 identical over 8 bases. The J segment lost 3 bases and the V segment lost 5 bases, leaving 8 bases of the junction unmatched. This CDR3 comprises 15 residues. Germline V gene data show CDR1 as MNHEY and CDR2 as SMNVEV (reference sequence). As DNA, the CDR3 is TGTGCCAGCAGTCAGGACAGGGCGCCTGACTATGGCTACACCTTC. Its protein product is CASSQDRAPDYGYTF.

DNA for the CDR3: TGTGCCACCAGCAGACAGGGAGCGAGCTATGGCTACACCTTC. It specifies CATSRQGASYGYTF. The genes are TRBV15 and TRBJ1-2; TRBD1 might be the D (5 bases). The ends were cut back, 2 bases at V and 4 bases at J, with 11 bases in the middle. Germline values: CDR1 LNHNV, CDR2 YYDKDF (reference sequence). This CDR3 region has 14 residues.

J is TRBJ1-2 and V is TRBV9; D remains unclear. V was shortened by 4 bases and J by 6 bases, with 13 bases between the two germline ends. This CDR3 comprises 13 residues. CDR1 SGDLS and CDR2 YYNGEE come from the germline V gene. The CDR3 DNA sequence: TGTGCCAGCAGCCTAACCCGGGATGATGGCTACACCTTC. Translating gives CASSLTRDDGYTF.

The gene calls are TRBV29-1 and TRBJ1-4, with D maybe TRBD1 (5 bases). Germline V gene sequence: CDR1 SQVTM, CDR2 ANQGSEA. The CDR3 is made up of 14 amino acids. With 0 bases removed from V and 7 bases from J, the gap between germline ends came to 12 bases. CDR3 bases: TGCAGCGTTGAAGACCCGGGGCGGGGTGAAAAACTGTTTTTT. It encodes CSVEDPGRGEKLFF.

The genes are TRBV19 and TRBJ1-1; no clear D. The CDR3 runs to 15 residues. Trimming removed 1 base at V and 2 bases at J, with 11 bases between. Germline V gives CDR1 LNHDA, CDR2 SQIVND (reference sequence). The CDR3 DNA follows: TGTGCCAGTAGTATAGTGAACAAACTAAACACTGAAGCTTTCTTT. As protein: CASSIVNKLNTEAFF.

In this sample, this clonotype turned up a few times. The CDR3 region is CASSFGRTYEQYF. The CDR3 region has the DNA TGTGCCAGCAGCTTTGGCAGGACCTACGAGCAGTACTTC. The chain employs TRBV7-6 and TRBJ2-7; the D is unclear. The CDR3 extends over 13 amino acids. The V end was cut by 3 bases, the J end by 2 bases, with 8 bases between. Germline CDR1 and CDR2: SGHVS and FNYEAQ.

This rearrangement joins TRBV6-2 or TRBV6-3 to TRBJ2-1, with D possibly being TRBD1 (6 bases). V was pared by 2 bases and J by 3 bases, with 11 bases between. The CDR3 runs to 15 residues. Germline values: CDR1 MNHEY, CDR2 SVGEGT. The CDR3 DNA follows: TGTGCCAGCAGTTACCCTCGGGACATCTACAATGAGCAGTTCTTC. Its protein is CASSYPRDIYNEQFF.

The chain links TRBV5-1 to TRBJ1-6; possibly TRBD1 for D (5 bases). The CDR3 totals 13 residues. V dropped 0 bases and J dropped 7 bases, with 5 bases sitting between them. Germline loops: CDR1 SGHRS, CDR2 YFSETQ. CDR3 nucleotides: TGCGCCAGCAGCTTGGCAGGGAATTCACCCCTCCACTTT. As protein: CASSLAGNSPLHF. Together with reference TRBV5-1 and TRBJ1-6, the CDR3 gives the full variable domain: KAGVTQTPRYLIKTRGQQVTLSCSPISGHRSVSWYQQTPGQGLQFLFEYFSETQRNKGNFPGRFSGRQFSNSRSEMNVSTLELGDSALYLCASSLAGNSPLHFGNGTRLTVT.

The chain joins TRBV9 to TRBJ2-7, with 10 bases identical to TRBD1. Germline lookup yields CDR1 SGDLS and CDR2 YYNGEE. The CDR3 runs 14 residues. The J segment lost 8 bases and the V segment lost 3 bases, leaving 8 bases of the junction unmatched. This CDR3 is CASSGQGALAKQYF. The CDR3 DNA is TGTGCCAGCAGCGGACAGGGGGCCCTAGCGAAGCAGTACTTC. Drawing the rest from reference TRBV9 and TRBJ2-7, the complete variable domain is DSGVTQTPKHLITATGQRVTLRCSPRSGDLSVYWYQQSLDQGLQFLIQYYNGEERAKGNILERFSAQQFPDLHSELNLSSLELGDSALYFCASSGQGALAKQYFGPGTRLTVT.

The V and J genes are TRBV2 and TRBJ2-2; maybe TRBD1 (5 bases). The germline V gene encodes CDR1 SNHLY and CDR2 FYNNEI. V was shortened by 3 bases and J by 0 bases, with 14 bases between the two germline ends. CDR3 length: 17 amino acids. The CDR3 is CASSEGQGLTNTGELFF. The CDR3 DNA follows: TGTGCCAGCAGTGAGGGTCAGGGATTAACGAACACCGGGGAGCTGTTTTTT.

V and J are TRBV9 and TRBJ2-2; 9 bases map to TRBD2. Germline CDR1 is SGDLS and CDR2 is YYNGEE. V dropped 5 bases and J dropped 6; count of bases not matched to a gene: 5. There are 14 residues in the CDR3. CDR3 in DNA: TGTGCCAGCAGTCTAGCGGGAACGGCCGGGGAGCTGTTTTTT. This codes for CASSLAGTAGELFF.